This T cell receptor (beta chain) comes out of a study of beta chain features in type 1 diabetes. Study in general: Examined across all samples were about 99,000,000 sorted cells.

As every portion of the isolated RNA was reverse transcribed, the sequencing read expressed TCRB transcripts. The table came from immunoSEQ multiplex PCR; TCRdb's copy has only in-frame clones and leaves some out. The sample shows around 600,000 clones, around an eighth of them seen only once. CD4+ naive, central memory, regulatory and stem cell-like memory cells were sorted via CD45RO/CCR7/CD25/CD127/CD95/CD27. Whole-study results and caveats: For patients, the naive, central memory and Treg TCRB repertoires appeared more alike than for healthy donors. In every one of the four CD4+ subsets, TCRB CDR3s were moderately but significantly shorter in Type 1 diabetes patients. PCR might show a preference for shorter templates, equally across patients and controls.

As to this clone: What it binds is unknown. The junction departs from germline at one end; a sequencing error may be responsible.

The length of the CDR3 is 13 residues. CDR1 LNHDA and CDR2 SQIVND come from the germline V gene (reference sequence). The rearrangement joins TRBV19 to TRBJ2-2, with 7 nucleotides matching TRBD2. Sequenced: naive CD4+ T cells from blood. The sequence was collected from a man aged 25-45 years with type 1 diabetes. The CDR3, as DNA: TGTGCCAGTAGTATAGACCAGGCGGGGGAGATGTTTTTT. Translated: CASSIDQAGEMFF.